The entry that follows covers one TCR beta chain sequence. This sample stems from a study of blood T cell repertoires in COVID-19. Sequencing used immunoSEQ multiplex PCR; TCRdb keeps in-frame clones, though not all of them. Of about 240,000 clones listed, roughly 86% are singletons. Germline-derived CDR1 and CDR2 are KGHDR and SFDVKD. The CDR3 length is 14 residues. The V end lost 3 bases, the J end lost 6 bases, and 12 bases lay between the germline ends. The cohort comprised adults aged roughly 18 to 100 years residing in around 25 US areas. The receptor was derived from a woman aged 40 to 50 with acute COVID-19. Input material: PBMCs or T cells enriched from blood (not recorded which). The chain couples TRBV24-1 to TRBJ2-3; D remains ambiguous. Here the CDR3 reads CATSDPTVWDTQYF. Written as DNA, the CDR3 is TGTGCCACCAGTGATCCCACGGTCTGGGATACGCAGTATTTT.